What follows are 22 T cell receptor beta chains derived from one specimen sequenced in a study of T-cell reconstitution after alpha-beta-depleted transplantation in children. Preparation of the TCRbeta library involved a method that used unique molecular identifiers. In TCRdb, the PCR reads were re-called with MiXCR into one record per CDR3 protein. Among about 500,000 distinct CDR3 sequences listed, approximately 29% were seen once. The sequencing here drew on PBMCs from the stem cell graft donor, taken from the stem cell graft. These receptor sequences come from a human donor who donated a stem cell graft to a child with aplastic anemia.

V is TRBV4-3 and J is TRBJ2-3; possible D gene TRBD2, 6 bases. Germline CDR1 is LGHNA and CDR2 is YSLEER. With 1 base removed from V and 9 bases from J, the gap between germline ends came to 14 bases. This CDR3 is built from 14 residues. The CDR3 DNA reads as TGCGCCAGCAGCCAAGTAGTTGGGCGGGAAACGCAGTATTTT. It is translated as CASSQVVGRETQYF.

This clonotype showed up just a few times. V and J are TRBV29-1 and TRBJ1-1; D possibly corresponds to TRBD1 (6 bases). CDR3 length: 12 amino acids. Trimming stripped 5 bases from V and 4 bases from J, with 11 bases between. The germline CDR1 and CDR2 sequences are SQVTM and ANQGSEA. The CDR3 loop is CSVHQGRTEAFF. The CDR3 coding sequence is TGCAGCGTTCACCAGGGGCGCACTGAAGCTTTCTTT. The complete variable domain, with remaining parts taken from reference TRBV29-1 and TRBJ1-1, reads SAVISQKPSRDICQRGTSLTIQCQVDSQVTMMFWYRQQPGQSLTLIATANQGSEATYESGFVIDKFPISRPNLTFSTLTVSNMSPEDSSIYLCSVHQGRTEAFFGQGTRLTVV.

This chain links TRBV12-3 or TRBV12-4 with TRBJ2-1, with 10 bases fitting TRBD1. V shed 4 bases, J shed 10 bases, and the junction held 7 bases outside the gene matches. This CDR3 is built from 14 residues. CDR3 bases: TGTGCCAGCAGTTCTCGGACAGGGGGTCGAGAGCAGTTCTTC. Protein: CASSSRTGGREQFF.

This clonotype was detected a few times. The chain recombines TRBV20-1 with TRBJ2-7, with D perhaps matching TRBD2 (5 bases). The CDR3 loop spans 14 amino acids. Per germline, CDR1 DFQATT and CDR2 SNEGSKA (reference sequence). The V end lost 3 bases, the J end lost 3 bases, and 15 bases lay between the germline ends. CDR3 nucleotides: TGCAGTGCTAGTCGGGTAGAGGGTGACTACGAGCAGTACTTC. Protein sequence: CSASRVEGDYEQYF.

The genes are TRBV12-3 or TRBV12-4 and TRBJ1-5; D possibly corresponds to TRBD1 (6 bases). The CDR3 contains 15 residues. Trimming stripped 3 bases from V and 7 bases from J, with 16 bases between. CDR3 amino acids: CASSFRPGAGQPQHF. The CDR3 DNA follows: TGTGCCAGCAGTTTTCGCCCGGGGGCCGGGCAGCCCCAGCATTTT.

The CDR3 loop is CAIGPGLAAPRDSYEQYV. The CDR3 DNA reads TGTGCCATCGGTCCGGGACTTGCAGCTCCCAGGGACTCCTACGAGCAGTACGTC. The chain carries TRBV10-3 and TRBJ2-7, with D perhaps TRBD2 (6 bases). Germline CDR1 ENHRY, CDR2 SYGVKD. V was shortened by 8 bases and J by 0 bases, with 26 bases between the two germline ends. This CDR3 has 18 amino acids.

The V and J genes are TRBV5-1 and TRBJ2-2, with unresolved D. The germline CDR1 and CDR2 sequences are SGHRS and YFSETQ. The V and J ends lost 3 bases and 7 bases respectively, with 16 bases between them. The CDR3 totals 15 residues. CDR3 nucleotides: TGCGCCAGCAGCTCCGATTATCGCACTAACGGGGAGCTGTTTTTT. Amino acids: CASSSDYRTNGELFF.

The gene calls are TRBV12-3 or TRBV12-4 and TRBJ1-4; 7 bases align to TRBD1. This CDR3 is built from 15 residues. Germline trimming cut 6 bases from V and 4 bases from J; bases unmatched to any gene: 8. As DNA, the CDR3 is TGTGCCAGCAGCTCCGAGGGACAGAGTAATGAAAAACTGTTTTTT. Residues: CASSSEGQSNEKLFF.

V and J are TRBV27 and TRBJ1-2, with 9 bases that match TRBD1. This CDR3 is 14 amino acids long. Germline trimming cut 6 bases from V and 4 bases from J; bases unmatched to any gene: 6. CDR1 and CDR2 from the germline V gene are MNHEY and SMNVEV (reference sequence). The CDR3 reads CASRGTGKAYGYTF. For the CDR3, the DNA is TGTGCCAGCAGGGGGACAGGGAAGGCCTATGGCTACACCTTC.

The chain uses TRBV7-2 and TRBJ2-1; D is perhaps TRBD1 or TRBD2 (6 bases each). Per the germline V gene, CDR1 is SGHTA and CDR2 is FQGNSA. V was trimmed by 1 base and J by 9 bases, leaving 10 bases between them. The CDR3 length is 13 residues. The CDR3 nucleotides are TGTGCCAGCAGCTTAGTAGAGGGGGGTGAGCAGTTCTTC. Translating it yields CASSLVEGGEQFF.

The chain links TRBV6-5 to TRBJ1-2; 9 positions agree with TRBD1. This CDR3 has 15 residues. The V gene's germline CDR1 is MNHEY and CDR2 SVGAGI. V lost 2 bases, J lost 8 bases, and 9 bases stayed unmatched. The CDR3 is CASSYGSRDRDGYTF. The CDR3 region has the DNA TGTGCCAGCAGTTACGGTTCCCGGGACAGGGACGGCTACACCTTC.

This clonotype appeared a few times. The rearrangement joins TRBV29-1 to TRBJ1-2; no definite D call. The germline V gene has CDR1 SQVTM and CDR2 ANQGSEA. The CDR3 contains 14 residues. V lost 0 bases to trimming and J lost 6 bases, with 14 bases between them. Here the CDR3 reads CSVEDWSGEDGYTF. CDR3 coding DNA: TGCAGCGTTGAAGATTGGTCAGGCGAGGATGGCTACACCTTC.

A few counts support this clonotype. This chain links TRBV4-2 with TRBJ2-3; 9 bases agree with TRBD2. Trimming took 4 bases from V and 6 from J; bases not matched to a gene: 11. This CDR3 spans 16 amino acids. CDR1 and CDR2 (germline): LGHNA, YNFKEQ. The CDR3 region has the DNA TGTGCCAGCAGCCCCCGCCCAATAGCGGGAGACGATACGCAGTATTTT. Encoded protein: CASSPRPIAGDDTQYF.

This clonotype was picked up a small number of times. This chain joins TRBV5-1 and TRBJ1-1; D remains unclear. The CDR3 runs to 13 residues. V shed 3 bases and J shed 4 bases, with 10 bases lying between them. Germline V gene data show CDR1 as SGHRS and CDR2 as YFSETQ. The CDR3 DNA sequence: TGCGCCAGCAGCTCGGCGGCGAGCACTGAAGCTTTCTTT. This translates into CASSSAASTEAFF. Full variable domain (rest looked up from reference TRBV5-1 and TRBJ1-1): KAGVTQTPRYLIKTRGQQVTLSCSPISGHRSVSWYQQTPGQGLQFLFEYFSETQRNKGNFPGRFSGRQFSNSRSEMNVSTLELGDSALYLCASSSAASTEAFFGQGTRLTVV.

This sequence joins TRBV28 and TRBJ2-7, with D unclear. V gave up 4 bases and J gave up 3 bases, with 4 bases separating them. Germline V gene data show CDR1 as MDHEN and CDR2 as SYDVKM. This CDR3 is 11 amino acids long. This CDR3 is CASSSVYEQYF. In DNA form, the CDR3 reads TGTGCCAGCAGTTCCGTCTACGAGCAGTACTTC.

The table lists this clonotype with a few counts. The chain employs TRBV6-1 and TRBJ2-1, with 7 bases identical to TRBD2. The CDR3 totals 16 residues. Germline loops: CDR1 MNHNS, CDR2 SASEGT. The V segment lost 5 bases and the J segment 8 bases; nucleotides outside the gene matches: 15. CDR3 protein: CASSLVAGPARDEQFF. The CDR3 DNA sequence: TGTGCCAGCAGTCTCGTAGCGGGTCCGGCCAGGGATGAGCAGTTCTTC.

This chain joins TRBV24-1 and TRBJ2-1, with 12 positions matching TRBD2. Germline V gives CDR1 KGHDR, CDR2 SFDVKD. V shed 0 bases, J shed 1 base, and the junction held 9 bases outside the gene matches. The CDR3 contains 20 residues. CDR3 in DNA: TGTGCCACCAGTGATTTGCCGACTAGCGGGAGTGCTTTTTCCTACAATGAGCAGTTCTTC. This gives the protein CATSDLPTSGSAFSYNEQFF.

The CDR3 is CASSERGATGELFF. CDR3 coding DNA: TGTGCCAGCAGTGAAAGGGGGGCAACCGGGGAGCTGTTTTTT. V usage is TRBV6-1 and J usage is TRBJ2-2, with D possibly being TRBD1 or TRBD2 (6 bases each). V dropped 2 bases and J dropped 5 bases, with 9 bases sitting between them. This CDR3 is 14 amino acids long. Looked up from germline, CDR1 is MNHNS and CDR2 is SASEGT.

The genes are TRBV5-5 and TRBJ2-1, with D hard to call. Germline assignment: CDR1 SGHKS and CDR2 YYEKEE (reference sequence). The CDR3 totals 13 residues. The V end was cut by 1 base, the J end by 7 bases, with 9 bases between. This CDR3 reads CASSLLSPNEQFF. The DNA of the CDR3 is TGTGCCAGCAGCTTGTTGTCCCCTAATGAGCAGTTCTTC.

This chain joins TRBV6-6 and TRBJ2-7; D uncertain. Germline V lookup: CDR1 MNHNY, CDR2 SVGAGI (reference sequence). Trimming left V 0 bases short and J 7 bases short, with 10 bases between. This CDR3 has 13 amino acids. As DNA, the CDR3 is TGTGCCAGCAGTTACTCGGCCTACTCGGAGCAGTACTTC. Translation gives CASSYSAYSEQYF.

The chain employs TRBV7-9 and TRBJ1-2; a possible D gene is TRBD1 (6 bases). CDR3 size: 13 residues. Germline CDR1 reads SEHNR; CDR2 reads FQNEAQ (reference sequence). V was pared by 4 bases and J by 8 bases, with 14 bases between. CDR3 in amino acids: CASSSPGEHGYTF. The DNA for the CDR3 is TGTGCCAGCAGCTCGCCAGGGGAGCACGGCTACACCTTC. The entire variable domain, with the rest obtained from reference TRBV7-9 and TRBJ1-2, is as follows: DTGVSQNPRHKITKRGQNVTFRCDPISEHNRLYWYRQTLGQGPEFLTYFQNEAQLEKSRLLSDRFSAERPKGSFSTLEIQRTEQGDSAMYLCASSSPGEHGYTFGSGTRLTVV.

In its sample, this clonotype was seen a few times. The V and J genes are TRBV29-1 and TRBJ2-2; 9 bases agree with TRBD1. Per the germline V gene, CDR1 is SQVTM and CDR2 is ANQGSEA. Trimming took 5 bases from V and 4 from J; bases not matched to a gene: 5. There are 14 residues in the CDR3. This chain's CDR3 is CSVMRQGGTGELFF. The CDR3 nucleotides are TGCAGCGTTATGCGACAGGGGGGCACCGGGGAGCTGTTTTTT.